The rows below give T cell receptor beta chains drawn from one sample of a study of blood T cell repertoires in COVID-19. This table comes from immunoSEQ multiplex PCR, and its TCRdb copy is limited to in-frame clones, with some not included. The table lists some 350,000 clones, nearly 90% of them singletons. Source material: peripheral blood. Source of these receptors: a man between 18 and 29 years old with active or convalescent COVID-19. CDR3s include the opening cysteine and the closing phenylalanine or tryptophan. The D gene is left open where the match is weak. Size is omitted from some rows. Given values are once, few, many or a class for expanded clones.

j_call,clone_size,d_call,v_call,cdr3_nt,cdr3_aa
TRBJ2-2,-,-,TRBV19,TGTGCCAGTATTGCAGACAGGGGAGGGGCCGGGGAGCTGTTTTTT,CASIADRGGAGELFF
TRBJ2-1,-,-,TRBV4-3,TGCGCCAGCAGCCAAGACGCGGGACTGGACCAAACCTACAATGAGCAGTTCTTC,CASSQDAGLDQTYNEQFF
TRBJ2-1,-,-,TRBV27,TGTGCCACGCGGGCGCCAGTCGACAATGAGCAGTTCTTC,CATRAPVDNEQFF
TRBJ2-2,-,TRBD2,TRBV29-1,TGCAGCGCTGGGGGGGACCGAACGAACACCGGGGAGCTGTTTTTT,CSAGGDRTNTGELFF
TRBJ1-1,-,-,TRBV10-3,TGTGCCATCAGTGAGTCTGGGGCAGTTCGCACTGAAGCTTTCTTT,CAISESGAVRTEAFF
TRBJ1-3,few,-,TRBV6-5,TGTGCCAGCAGACTAGCCAAGGGAAACACCATATATTTT,CASRLAKGNTIYF
TRBJ2-3,-,-,TRBV3-1/TRBV3-2,TGTGCCAGCAGCCAACGACTAGTGGAGGGTGCGCAGTATTTT,CASSQRLVEGAQYF
TRBJ2-7,few,-,TRBV6-5,TGTGCCAGCAGTTACCGGCCAGCGGGTGATTCCTACGAGCAGTACTTC,CASSYRPAGDSYEQYF
TRBJ2-1,-,TRBD2,TRBV9,TGTGCCAGCAGCGTCGGGGCTAGCGGGATCGGGTACAATGAGCAGTTCTTC,CASSVGASGIGYNEQFF
TRBJ2-7,-,-,TRBV11-2,TGTGCCAGCAGCCAGCGGAGTCTCTCCTACGAGCAGTACTTC,CASSQRSLSYEQYF
TRBJ2-2,-,-,TRBV4-3,TGCGCCAGCAGCCAGGAGGGACAGCCGAACACCGGGGAGCTGTTTTTT,CASSQEGQPNTGELFF
TRBJ2-3,-,-,TRBV4-2,TGTGCCAGCAGCCATAACCCAGAGCGGACCTTTAGCACAGATACGCAGTATTTT,CASSHNPERTFSTDTQYF
TRBJ2-2,-,TRBD1,TRBV7-9,TGTGCCAGCATTGAAACAGGGGGAACGACCGGGGAGCTGTTTTTT,CASIETGGTTGELFF
TRBJ1-5,-,TRBD1,TRBV28,TGTGCCAGCAGTTCAGACAGGGGGCTGGTTCAGCCCCAGCATTTT,CASSSDRGLVQPQHF
TRBJ2-1,-,-,TRBV30,TGTGCCTGGAGTGTTGGACAGAGGAATGAGCAGTTCTTC,CAWSVGQRNEQFF
TRBJ2-7,-,TRBD1,TRBV6-5,TGTGCCAGCAGTTACTCGACAGGGTTCGAGCAGTACTTC,CASSYSTGFEQYF
TRBJ1-1,-,TRBD1,TRBV27,TGTGCCAGCAGTGAAACAGGGGGCACTGAAGCTTTCTTT,CASSETGGTEAFF
TRBJ2-3,-,TRBD1,TRBV7-8,TGTGCCAGCAGCTTAGTCGGGACAGGTTTTTTGATGTATACGCAGTATTTT,CASSLVGTGFLMYTQYF
TRBJ1-2,-,TRBD1,TRBV19,TGTGCCAGTAGTCAGATCGGTGAGGGGGCGCGGGGCTACACCTTC,CASSQIGEGARGYTF
TRBJ1-6,-,-,TRBV4-1,TGCGCCAGCAGCCAAGATGGCAGGGTCAATTCACCCCTCCACTTT,CASSQDGRVNSPLHF
TRBJ1-1,-,TRBD1,TRBV27,TGTGCCAGCAGTCTATCAGGGGGTTCCACTGAAGCTTTCTTT,CASSLSGGSTEAFF
TRBJ1-6,-,-,TRBV6-5,TGTGCCAGCAGGACAACAGGGAAGAATTCACCCCTCCACTTT,CASRTTGKNSPLHF
TRBJ1-2,few,TRBD1,TRBV19,TGTGCCAGTAGATACGAAAGGACAGGGAGCTATGGCTACACCTTC,CASRYERTGSYGYTF
TRBJ1-6,-,TRBD1,TRBV6-6,TGTGCCAGCAGTTCTGCCGGGACAGACTTTAATTCACCCCTCCACTTT,CASSSAGTDFNSPLHF
TRBJ1-5,once,TRBD1,TRBV24-1,TGTGCCACCAGTGCGGGGACAGGGTATTTTAATCAGCCCCAGCATTTT,CATSAGTGYFNQPQHF
TRBJ2-3,-,-,TRBV24-1,TGTGCCACCAGTGACACCGGGGTTGCCACGGGTACGCAGTATTTT,CATSDTGVATGTQYF
TRBJ1-2,-,-,TRBV7-9,TGTGCCAGCAGCCCGCCTTTGACAAACTATGGCTACACCTTC,CASSPPLTNYGYTF
TRBJ2-1,-,-,TRBV19,TGTGCCAGTAGTATTGTAAGGGGTAGCTACAATGAGCAGTTCTTC,CASSIVRGSYNEQFF
TRBJ1-5,-,-,TRBV10-3,TGTGCCATCAGTGAGGCAGGGGCCGCGCAGCCCCAGCATTTT,CAISEAGAAQPQHF
TRBJ1-2,-,-,TRBV28,TGTGCCAGCAGTATCGACAGAGTCGGCTATGGCTACACCTTC,CASSIDRVGYGYTF
TRBJ1-1,-,-,TRBV10-2,TGCGCCAGCAGTGAGGTCCAGGCGAACACTGAAGCTTTCTTT,CASSEVQANTEAFF
TRBJ2-7,-,TRBD2,TRBV9,TGTGCCAGCAGCGTAGATTCAGCGGGAGGGCCATACGAGCAGTACTTC,CASSVDSAGGPYEQYF
TRBJ1-6,-,-,TRBV5-1,TGCGCCAGCAGCTTCACCAGGGATAATTCACCCCTCCACTTT,CASSFTRDNSPLHF
TRBJ1-4,once,-,TRBV6-5,TGTGCCAGCAGTCTGACACATAATGAAAAACTGTTTTTT,CASSLTHNEKLFF
TRBJ1-1,-,TRBD1,TRBV6-4,TGTGCCAGCAGTTCTACCGGGACAGGGAGGGCTGAAGCTTTCTTT,CASSSTGTGRAEAFF
TRBJ2-1,-,TRBD1,TRBV6-5,TGTGCCAGCAGGACCGGGACAGGGAGAAGCCATGAGCAGTTCTTC,CASRTGTGRSHEQFF
TRBJ1-5,-,TRBD1,TRBV6-2/TRBV6-3,TGTGCCAGCAGCCCTTGGACAGGGGGCGGTTGGGGCAATCAGCCCCAGCATTTT,CASSPWTGGGWGNQPQHF
TRBJ2-2,-,-,TRBV10-3,TGTGCCATCAGTGCCAGGGGAAGCACCGGGGAGCTGTTTTTT,CAISARGSTGELFF
TRBJ2-7,-,TRBD1,TRBV15,TGTGCCACCAGCAGAGAAAGACAGGGCTACGAGCAGTACTTC,CATSRERQGYEQYF
TRBJ1-1,-,TRBD1,TRBV9,TGTGCCAGCAGCCCTCGGGGACGGGACAGGGTTGAAGCTTTCTTT,CASSPRGRDRVEAFF
TRBJ2-5,-,-,TRBV6-2/TRBV6-3,TGTGCCAGCAGTTACCCTCGGGGTCGGGAGACCCAGTACTTC,CASSYPRGRETQYF
TRBJ2-2,-,-,TRBV6-5,TGTGCCAGCAGTTTCGGACAGATGTTCGGGGAGCTGTTTTTT,CASSFGQMFGELFF
TRBJ1-4,-,TRBD1,TRBV28,TGTGCCAACGACAGGGGCCGCCGTAATGAAAAACTGTTTTTT,CANDRGRRNEKLFF
TRBJ2-1,-,-,TRBV10-3,TGTGCCATCAGCCTGGACATCAAAGTCAGTGAGCAGTTCTTC,CAISLDIKVSEQFF
TRBJ2-1,-,TRBD2,TRBV6-2/TRBV6-3,TGTGCCAGCAGTCAGGGACTAGCGGGATACAATGAGCAGTTCTTC,CASSQGLAGYNEQFF
TRBJ2-2,once,-,TRBV27,TGTGCCAGCAGTTTGGAGGGGAGGCCCCTCACCGGGGAGCTGTTTTTT,CASSLEGRPLTGELFF
TRBJ2-7,-,-,TRBV18,TGTGCCAGCTCACCATCCACTGACCCTAGCGAGCAGTACTTC,CASSPSTDPSEQYF
TRBJ2-3,once,TRBD1,TRBV7-3,TGTGCCAGCAGCCCAACCGGACAGGGAGCAGATACGCAGTATTTT,CASSPTGQGADTQYF